A single sample gave rise to the 7 T cell receptor beta chains below, sequenced in a study of cytomegalovirus exposure and HLA in healthy donors (dated by TCRdb to the late 2010s). Library method: the immunoSEQ multiplex PCR assay. For the multiplex PCR, a mixture combining 60 forward primers for TCR Vbeta segments and 13 reverse primers for TCR Jbeta segments was used. Here the immuneACCESS table is served through TCRdb, limited to in-frame sequences with V and J called. Missing clones are a known gap in these copies; in checked studies unresolved V genes cover under half, and the rest lacks a known reason. The record for this sample contains 55,000 to 80,000 clones. The ten largest clones capture approximately 2.7% of the sample. Sequencing input: PBMCs. These receptors were collected from a man aged 40-49 years in good health and CMV-seronegative.

The V and J genes are TRBV19 and TRBJ1-3, with 7 positions matching TRBD1. V gave up 5 bases and J gave up 4 bases; unmatched junction bases: 5. Per germline, CDR1 LNHDA and CDR2 SQIVND (reference sequence). The CDR3 length is 14 residues. As DNA, the CDR3 is TGTGCCAGTAGTCTCGACAGGGTCGGAAACACCATATATTTT. Amino acid sequence: CASSLDRVGNTIYF.

The chain links TRBV7-9 to TRBJ2-1; perhaps TRBD1 as D (7 bases). The CDR3 runs 14 residues. The V gene's germline CDR1 is SEHNR and CDR2 FQNEAQ (reference sequence). V lost 0 bases, J lost 8 bases, and 11 bases lay in between. CDR3 sequence: CASSLATGRHEQFF. CDR3 bases: TGTGCCAGCAGCTTAGCGACAGGGAGGCATGAGCAGTTCTTC.

V usage is TRBV7-3 and J usage is TRBJ2-5, with a weak D call TRBD1 (6 bases). Germline V gives CDR1 SGHTA, CDR2 FQGTGA. The CDR3 spans 13 residues. V lost 3 bases to trimming and J lost 3 bases, with 8 bases between them. The CDR3 sequence: CASSLDREETQYF. The CDR3 nucleotides read TGTGCCAGCAGCTTGGACAGAGAAGAGACCCAGTACTTC.

The chain employs TRBV10-2 and TRBJ1-3; weak D call: TRBD1 (5 bases). CDR3 size: 14 residues. Trimming removed 5 bases at V and 0 bases at J, with 8 bases between. Germline lookup yields CDR1 WSHSY and CDR2 SAAADI. CDR3 region: CASSTGSSGNTIYF. The CDR3 DNA reads TGCGCCAGCAGTACAGGATCCTCTGGAAACACCATATATTTT.

The CDR3 region is CATSRETGGTYEQYF. The CDR3 DNA follows: TGTGCCACCAGCAGAGAGACAGGGGGAACCTACGAGCAGTACTTC. V gene TRBV15 combines with J gene TRBJ2-7, with TRBD1 identical over 9 bases. The CDR3 is 15 amino acids. Germline CDR1 and CDR2: LNHNV and YYDKDF (reference sequence). The ends lost 0 bases at V and 2 bases at J; junction bases unmatched: 2.

The chain recombines TRBV5-4 with TRBJ2-2; possibly TRBD2 for D (6 bases). V shed 4 bases and J shed 3 bases, with 16 bases lying between them. This CDR3 is 16 amino acids long. Per the germline V gene, CDR1 is SGHNT and CDR2 is YYREEE (reference sequence). The CDR3 here is CASSGRGTGDTGELFF. CDR3 bases: TGTGCCAGCAGCGGTCGGGGGACGGGGGACACCGGGGAGCTGTTTTTT.

V is TRBV2 and J is TRBJ2-7; 7 bases are a match to TRBD1. Germline assignment: CDR1 SNHLY and CDR2 FYNNEI. Trimming cost V 1 base and J 3 bases; bases outside gene matches: 6. This CDR3 has 15 residues. The CDR3 sequence: CASSEERGRIYEQYF. CDR3 nucleotide sequence: TGTGCCAGCAGTGAAGAAAGGGGGCGCATCTACGAGCAGTACTTC.